This is a list of T cell receptor beta chains from one sample in a study of Ad26.COV2.S vaccination and SARS-CoV-2 variants. Sequenced by immunoSEQ multiplex PCR; TCRdb stores in-frame clones only, minus some. The sample holds about 350,000 clones, about 89% seen once. Source: peripheral blood, taken in a trial of Ad26.COV2.S vaccine versus placebo. The receptor source for this set is a person between 18 and 60 years old who received the Ad26.COV2.S COVID-19 vaccine or a placebo. Each CDR3 is given with its conserved first and last residue. The order of the fields is clone size, D gene, V gene, J gene, CDR3 DNA, CDR3 protein. D genes are given only for firm matches. Clone size, where shown, is once, few, many, or a class for clones that have expanded.

clone size: few
D gene: .
V gene: TRBV7-2
J gene: TRBJ1-1
CDR3 DNA: TGTGCCAGCAGCCCCCAAAAGGGGGTTACTGAAGCTTTCTTT
CDR3 protein: CASSPQKGVTEAFF

clone size: once
D gene: TRBD2
V gene: TRBV29-1
J gene: TRBJ2-3
CDR3 DNA: TGCAGCGTTGAACCGCTAGCGGGGGCCACCGCAGGCACAGATACGCAGTATTTT
CDR3 protein: CSVEPLAGATAGTDTQYF

clone size: .
D gene: .
V gene: TRBV27
J gene: TRBJ1-1
CDR3 DNA: TGTGCCAGCAGTTTGCGAAAAGGACACAACACTGAAGCTTTCTTT
CDR3 protein: CASSLRKGHNTEAFF

clone size: .
D gene: .
V gene: TRBV21-1
J gene: TRBJ1-4
CDR3 DNA: TGTGCCAGCAGCCCCGCCCGCGGTAATGAAAAACTGTTTTTT
CDR3 protein: CASSPARGNEKLFF

clone size: .
D gene: .
V gene: TRBV5-5
J gene: TRBJ2-5
CDR3 DNA: TGTGCCAGCAGCTTTCAGGGGAAGAGGGAAGAGACCCAGTACTTC
CDR3 protein: CASSFQGKREETQYF

clone size: .
D gene: .
V gene: TRBV6-6
J gene: TRBJ2-1
CDR3 DNA: TGTGCCAGCAGTTCCCCCCGGGACGGGTCCCATAATGAGCAGTTCTTC
CDR3 protein: CASSSPRDGSHNEQFF

clone size: .
D gene: TRBD1
V gene: TRBV28
J gene: TRBJ1-6
CDR3 DNA: TGTGCCAGCAGTGGTGGACAGGCGGGGGGATCACCCCTCCACTTT
CDR3 protein: CASSGGQAGGSPLHF

clone size: .
D gene: TRBD2
V gene: TRBV4-1
J gene: TRBJ2-3
CDR3 DNA: TGCGCCAGCAGCCAAGAAGGGCGGGGGGGCGGTACGCAGTATTTT
CDR3 protein: CASSQEGRGGGTQYF

clone size: .
D gene: .
V gene: TRBV6-5
J gene: TRBJ1-4
CDR3 DNA: TGTGCCAGCAGTTACTCGGGGGGCAACGATGAAAAACTGTTTTTT
CDR3 protein: CASSYSGGNDEKLFF

clone size: .
D gene: .
V gene: TRBV6-1
J gene: TRBJ1-6
CDR3 DNA: TGTGCCAGCAGTGAAACCCTGACTTTTAATTCACCCCTCCACTTT
CDR3 protein: CASSETLTFNSPLHF